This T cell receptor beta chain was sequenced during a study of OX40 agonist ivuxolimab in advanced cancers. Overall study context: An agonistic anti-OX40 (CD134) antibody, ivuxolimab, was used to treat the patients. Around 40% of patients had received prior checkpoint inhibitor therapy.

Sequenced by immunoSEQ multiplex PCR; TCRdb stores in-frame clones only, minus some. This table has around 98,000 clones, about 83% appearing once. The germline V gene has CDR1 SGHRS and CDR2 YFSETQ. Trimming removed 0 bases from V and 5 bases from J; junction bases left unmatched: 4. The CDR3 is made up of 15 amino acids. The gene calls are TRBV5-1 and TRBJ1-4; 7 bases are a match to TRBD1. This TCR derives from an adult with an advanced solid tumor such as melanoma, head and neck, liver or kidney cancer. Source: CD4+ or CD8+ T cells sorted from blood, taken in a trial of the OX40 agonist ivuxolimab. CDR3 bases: TGCGCCAGCAGCTTGGTGGGGACAGCGAATGAAAAACTGTTTTTT. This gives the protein CASSLVGTANEKLFF.